The subject of this entry is one TCR beta chain. Clones were read by immunoSEQ multiplex PCR, and TCRdb kept only the in-frame ones, dropping some. Of some 180,000 clones listed, over 80% are singletons. The V gene lost 4 bases and the J gene lost 4 bases, with 18 bases spanning the gap. Looked up from germline, CDR1 is SGHRS and CDR2 is YFSETQ. The CDR3 runs 15 residues. This sample stems from a study of blood T cell repertoires in COVID-19. In the study overall: PBMCs, B-cell-depleted T cells, or T cells were the source of the cDNA or gDNA that made up the material.

Those enrolled in Seattle joined during active infection and were followed longitudinally afterward. The rearrangement uses TRBV5-1 and TRBJ2-7; D may be TRBD2 (6 bases). The TCR was taken from a woman between 40 and 55 years old with COVID-19, enrolled during active disease. The sequenced material came from peripheral blood. The CDR3 DNA reads as TGCGCCAGCAGCCGACTAGGGGTAGGGGATTACGAGCAGTACTTC. This sequence encodes CASSRLGVGDYEQYF. Variable domain in full (rest from reference TRBV5-1 and TRBJ2-7): KAGVTQTPRYLIKTRGQQVTLSCSPISGHRSVSWYQQTPGQGLQFLFEYFSETQRNKGNFPGRFSGRQFSNSRSEMNVSTLELGDSALYLCASSRLGVGDYEQYFGPGTRLTVT.